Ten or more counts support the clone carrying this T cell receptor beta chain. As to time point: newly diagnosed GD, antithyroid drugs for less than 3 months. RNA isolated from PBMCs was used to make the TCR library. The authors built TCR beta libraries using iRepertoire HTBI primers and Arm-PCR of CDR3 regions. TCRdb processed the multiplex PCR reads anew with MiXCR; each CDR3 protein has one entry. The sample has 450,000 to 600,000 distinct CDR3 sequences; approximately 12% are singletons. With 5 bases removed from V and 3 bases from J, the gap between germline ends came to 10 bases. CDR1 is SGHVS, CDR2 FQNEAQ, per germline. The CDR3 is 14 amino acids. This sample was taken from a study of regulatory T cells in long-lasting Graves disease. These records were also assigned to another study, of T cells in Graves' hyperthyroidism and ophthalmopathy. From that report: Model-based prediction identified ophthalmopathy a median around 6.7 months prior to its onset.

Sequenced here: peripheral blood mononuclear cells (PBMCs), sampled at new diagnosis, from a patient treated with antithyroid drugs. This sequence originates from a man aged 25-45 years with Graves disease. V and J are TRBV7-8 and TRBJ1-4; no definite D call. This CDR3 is CASSVPSSNEKLFF. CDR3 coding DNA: TGTGCCAGCAGCGTCCCTTCATCTAATGAAAAACTGTTTTTT.